These 20 T cell receptor beta chains came from one sample sequenced in a study of CXCR3-negative and CXCR3-positive naive CD8 T cells (dated by TCRdb to the late 2010s). Sequencing relied on a NextSeq 550. The Human TCR Profiling Kit (MiLaboratory) was used to make UMI-labeled 5' RACE TRB cDNA libraries. TCRdb reprocessed the reads and lists each CDR3 protein sequence as a single entry, with no DNA. The table for this sample lists 150,000 to 160,000 distinct CDR3 sequences. The ten largest clones take up about 0.48% of the sample. The paper's findings and limits, for the study overall: Compared with CXCR3-negative naive cells, CXCR3-positive naive cells had TRB CDR3s with higher hydrophobicity (lower Kidera factor 4), lower energy, and higher strength and volume indices.

No cognate antigen is known for these TCRs. The specimen was naive CXCR3+ CD8+ T cells from blood. The meaning of the sample's cell subset or site label: CD45RO-CCR7+CD27+CD95- naive CD8+ T cells expressing CXCR3 (TNR3+). The receptor set was obtained from a human donor in good health. Some clones in this sample may be carry-over from other donors' samples.

The chain has TRBV27 and TRBJ1-6; no DNA is available, so the TRBD1 call from TCRdb remains unchecked. Germline values: CDR1 MNHEY, CDR2 SMNVEV (reference sequence). The CDR3 covers 18 residues. CDR3 residues: CASSRGQGADYYNSPLHF.

The rearrangement uses TRBV21-1 and TRBJ1-4; without DNA, the TCRdb call of TRBD1 cannot be checked. TRBV21-1 is flagged as a pseudogene. CDR3 length equals 14 residues. This CDR3 reads CASSILPPKEKLFF.

The gene calls are TRBV6-6 and TRBJ2-1; no DNA is available, so the TRBD1 call from TCRdb remains unchecked. Germline CDR1 MNHNY, CDR2 SVGAGI (reference sequence). The CDR3 covers 14 residues. The CDR3 reads CASSYGTGVGEQFF.

V usage is TRBV20-1 and J usage is TRBJ1-5; TCRdb picks TRBD1, but there is no DNA to check that call. Germline V gives CDR1 DFQATT, CDR2 SNEGSKA (reference sequence). The CDR3 covers 18 residues. CDR3 sequence: CSARGRETGRVGNQPQHF.

The chain uses TRBV20-1 and TRBJ1-1; TCRdb's D call of TRBD1 is untestable without DNA. Germline CDR1 DFQATT, CDR2 SNEGSKA (reference sequence). The CDR3 contains 12 residues. The CDR3: CSAQDRDWWAFF.

The chain couples TRBV20-1 to TRBJ2-7; TCRdb's assignment of TRBD1 cannot be checked, as there is no DNA. Germline CDR1 reads DFQATT; CDR2 reads SNEGSKA (reference sequence). This CDR3 contains 15 residues. This CDR3 reads CSARDLGGSDYEQYF.

This sequence joins TRBV11-2 and TRBJ2-7. CDR3 length equals 13 residues. Germline V gene sequence: CDR1 SGHAT, CDR2 FQNNGV. Here the CDR3 reads CASSLGGNDEQYF.

CDR3 loop: CASSLASGAVGYTF. This chain joins TRBV5-1 and TRBJ1-2; TCRdb lists TRBD1, though no DNA is available to test this call. Per germline, CDR1 SGHRS and CDR2 YFSETQ. This CDR3 contains 14 residues.

The J gene is TRBJ2-3, the V gene TRBV20-1; TCRdb outputs TRBD2, but without DNA this stays unchecked. This CDR3 is 17 amino acids long. Per germline, CDR1 DFQATT and CDR2 SNEGSKA (reference sequence). CDR3 amino acids: CSAGRPPGLAGPDTQYF.

This chain connects TRBV6-2 or TRBV6-3 to TRBJ2-1; TCRdb reports TRBD2, a call that lacks DNA to check it against. This CDR3 has 11 amino acids. Germline CDR1 reads MNHEY; CDR2 reads SVGEGT. The CDR3 sequence is CAGGTYNEQFF.

V and J are TRBV19 and TRBJ2-1; TCRdb designates TRBD1, a call that cannot be tested without DNA. Germline CDR1 LNHDA, CDR2 SQIVND (reference sequence). This CDR3 has 11 amino acids. The CDR3: CASGQHNEQFF.

V is TRBV15 and J is TRBJ2-5; checking the TCRdb D call of TRBD2 is not possible without DNA. CDR1 and CDR2 from the germline V gene are LNHNV and YYDKDF (reference sequence). The length of the CDR3 is 14 residues. Here the CDR3 reads CATSREEGTETQYF.

This chain links TRBV29-1 with TRBJ2-7; checking the TCRdb D call of TRBD1 is not possible without DNA. CDR1 and CDR2 (germline): SQVTM, ANQGSEA. CDR3 length equals 12 residues. Here the CDR3 reads CSANGNAYEQYF.

The V call is TRBV4-2, the J call TRBJ2-7; TCRdb lists TRBD1, though no DNA is available to test this call. The V gene's germline CDR1 is LGHNA and CDR2 YNFKEQ. The CDR3 loop spans 16 amino acids. The CDR3 loop is CASSQQGQSAFYEQYF.

The chain couples TRBV20-1 to TRBJ2-2; TCRdb designates TRBD1, a call that cannot be tested without DNA. Germline CDR1 and CDR2: DFQATT and SNEGSKA (reference sequence). CDR3 length: 14 residues. The CDR3 sequence: CSADPGRNTGELFF.

This sequence joins TRBV7-9 and TRBJ2-1; the D gene TCRdb calls, TRBD1, cannot be checked with no DNA. The CDR3 sequence is 13 residues long. CDR1 is SEHNR, CDR2 FQNEAQ, per germline (reference sequence). This chain's CDR3 is CASSLGQGDEQLF.

This chain uses TRBV19 with TRBJ2-7. The CDR3 extends over 13 amino acids. Germline CDR1 and CDR2: LNHDA and SQIVND (reference sequence). The CDR3 sequence: CASSNGNLYEQYF.

The rearrangement links TRBV7-2 to TRBJ1-1; TCRdb indicates TRBD1, and absent DNA this call remains unverified. Germline loops: CDR1 SGHTA, CDR2 FQGNSA. This CDR3 region has 14 residues. CDR3 sequence: CASSTGQPHTEAFF.

This chain connects TRBV5-1 to TRBJ1-4; the TRBD1 assignment by TCRdb is unverifiable without DNA. Germline V gene lookup returns CDR1 SGHRS and CDR2 YFSETQ. This CDR3 is built from 18 residues. This CDR3 reads CASRLDPLDSLSSEKLFF.

The V call is TRBV7-9, the J call TRBJ2-7; there is no DNA to check the TCRdb D call of TRBD1. The CDR3 spans 13 residues. Germline V gene data show CDR1 as SEHNR and CDR2 as FQNEAQ (reference sequence). The CDR3 reads CASSMGQAYEQYF.